These 29 T cell receptor beta chains were sequenced from one sample in a study of blood T cell repertoires in COVID-19. The assay was immunoSEQ multiplex PCR, and TCRdb's table has in-frame clones only and misses some. The repertoire includes roughly 50,000 clones, less than 95% of them detected once, and 7.5% to 9.5% sits in the top ten. Sequencing was done on a sample of peripheral blood. These receptors all come from a woman between 40 and 55 years old with active COVID-19.

This sequence joins TRBV5-1 and TRBJ1-2; possibly TRBD1 for D (5 bases). The CDR3 has 15 amino acids. Germline CDR1 is SGHRS and CDR2 is YFSETQ. V gave up 2 bases and J gave up 0 bases, with 11 bases separating them. The CDR3 DNA is TGCGCCAGCAGCTTTACGGAGGGACCTAACTATGGCTACACCTTC. It specifies CASSFTEGPNYGYTF.

The sample holds a few counts of this clone. J is TRBJ1-5 and V is TRBV5-4; TRBD1 matches at 10 bases. The CDR3 is made up of 13 amino acids. In germline, CDR1 is SGHNT, CDR2 YYREEE (reference sequence). Trimming at V came to 4 bases and at J to 6 bases, leaving 1 base not matched to a gene. CDR3: CASSRDRGQPQHF. In DNA, the CDR3 is TGTGCCAGCAGCCGGGACAGGGGTCAGCCCCAGCATTTT.

The rearrangement links TRBV10-3 to TRBJ2-3, with D maybe TRBD1 (6 bases). Germline V lookup: CDR1 ENHRY, CDR2 SYGVKD. V was trimmed by 0 bases and J by 2 bases, leaving 9 bases between them. The length of the CDR3 is 15 residues. The CDR3 sequence is CAISESGGDTDTQYF. Here the CDR3 DNA reads TGTGCCATCAGTGAGTCAGGGGGTGACACAGATACGCAGTATTTT.

The chain is built from TRBV19 and TRBJ1-1, with D possibly being TRBD1 (6 bases). The CDR3 covers 15 residues. V lost 6 bases, J lost 3 bases, and 17 bases lay in between. Germline CDR1 reads LNHDA; CDR2 reads SQIVND (reference sequence). CDR3 bases: TGTGCCAGTAGCAATCAGGGGCCCAGGGACACTGAAGCTTTCTTT. Its translation is CASSNQGPRDTEAFF. Using reference TRBV19 and TRBJ1-1 for the parts outside the CDR3, the full variable domain is DGGITQSPKYLFRKEGQNVTLSCEQNLNHDAMYWYRQDPGQGLRLIYYSQIVNDFQKGDIAEGYSVSREKKESFPLTVTSAQKNPTAFYLCASSNQGPRDTEAFFGQGTRLTVV.

V and J are TRBV6-2 or TRBV6-3 and TRBJ1-2; the D gene is possibly TRBD1 (5 bases). V lost 4 bases, J lost 4 bases, and 10 bases lay in between. The germline CDR1 and CDR2 sequences are MNHEY and SVGEGT. The CDR3 runs 13 residues. CDR3 in amino acids: CASSFDSPYGYTF. CDR3 nucleotides: TGTGCCAGCAGTTTCGACAGCCCCTATGGCTACACCTTC.

The chain has TRBV5-1 and TRBJ2-1; 8 positions agree with TRBD2. The length of the CDR3 is 15 residues. Germline values: CDR1 SGHRS, CDR2 YFSETQ. The ends lost 5 bases at V and 0 bases at J; junction bases unmatched: 4. This CDR3 is CASRRGRSSYNEQFF. In DNA form, the CDR3 reads TGCGCCAGCAGACGCGGGAGGAGCTCCTACAATGAGCAGTTCTTC.

The chain couples TRBV12-3 or TRBV12-4 to TRBJ1-1, with D tentatively TRBD1 (5 bases). V lost 6 bases and J lost 5, with 13 bases in between. The CDR3 consists of 13 residues. CDR3 residues: CASRPSGGTEAFF. In nucleotides, the CDR3 is TGTGCCAGCAGACCATCGGGGGGAACTGAAGCTTTCTTT.

On this clone itself: Compared with germline, one end of the junction differs, possibly owing to a read error. The chain has TRBV28 and TRBJ1-2, with D hard to call. Per germline, CDR1 MDHEN and CDR2 SYDVKM. The CDR3 is 14 amino acids. The CDR3 region has the DNA TGTGCCAGCAGTACCATCGCCGGTAACTATGACTACACCTTC. It translates to CASSTIAGNYDYTF.

The CDR3 bases are TGTGCCAGCAGCTTAGCTAGTTGGGACAGCAAATTCTACAATGAGCAGTTCTTC. It translates to CASSLASWDSKFYNEQFF. V usage is TRBV7-9 and J usage is TRBJ2-1, with TRBD1 matching over 7 bases. Losses at the gene ends were 0 bases for V and 3 bases for J; bases not matched to a gene: 11. The CDR3 has 18 amino acids. CDR1 and CDR2 (germline): SEHNR, FQNEAQ (reference sequence).

This rearrangement joins TRBV7-2 to TRBJ2-7; the match to TRBD1 covers 7 bases. V was clipped by 6 bases and J by 3 bases; unmatched bases: 8. This CDR3 has 14 residues. Germline loops: CDR1 SGHTA, CDR2 FQGNSA. The CDR3 loop reads CASRFDRASYEQYF. The CDR3 coding sequence is TGTGCCAGCAGATTCGACAGGGCAAGCTACGAGCAGTACTTC.

The CDR3 bases are TGTGCCAGCAGTGAAAGTACAGGAAGTTATTATAATTCACCCCTCCACTTT. It translates to CASSESTGSYYNSPLHF. The chain joins TRBV2 to TRBJ1-6; D possibly corresponds to TRBD1 (5 bases). CDR1 and CDR2 (germline): SNHLY, FYNNEI. The CDR3 extends over 17 amino acids. The V end was cut by 2 bases, the J end by 4 bases, with 15 bases between.

The chain has TRBV5-4 and TRBJ1-2; 8 bases fit TRBD1. The CDR3 spans 14 residues. Germline V gene sequence: CDR1 SGHNT, CDR2 YYREEE (reference sequence). The V gene end was trimmed by 1 base and the J gene end by 4 bases; junction bases not matched to a gene: 3. The CDR3 DNA reads as TGTGCCAGCAGCTTGCCAGGGGGCCCCTATGGCTACACCTTC. This gives the protein CASSLPGGPYGYTF.

The chain couples TRBV30 to TRBJ2-7, with unresolved D. Trimming left V 2 bases short and J 3 bases short, with 5 bases between. This CDR3 region has 11 residues. Germline loops: CDR1 GTSNPN, CDR2 SVGIG (reference sequence). In nucleotides, the CDR3 is TGTGCCTGGAGTCCCAACTACGAGCAGTACTTC. Amino acids: CAWSPNYEQYF.

The V and J genes are TRBV27 and TRBJ2-3; 10 bases align to TRBD2. V was pared by 3 bases and J by 7 bases, with 13 bases of the junction left unmatched. CDR3 length: 17 amino acids. The V gene's germline CDR1 is MNHEY and CDR2 SMNVEV (reference sequence). The CDR3, as DNA: TGTGCCAGCAGTTTTATGTGGAGCGGGGGGGCCATGAATACGCAGTATTTT. Its translation is CASSFMWSGGAMNTQYF.

This chain joins TRBV7-2 and TRBJ1-6; 8 bases agree with TRBD1. With 4 bases clipped from V and 9 bases from J, the junction kept 2 bases outside the gene matches. The CDR3 loop spans 13 amino acids. CDR1 and CDR2 from the germline V gene are SGHTA and FQGNSA. The CDR3 coding sequence is TGTGCCAGCAGCTCGGGACAGGCTTCACCCCTCCACTTT. It yields the protein CASSSGQASPLHF.

This sequence joins TRBV6-6 and TRBJ2-1; D gene uncertain. CDR3 length equals 12 residues. Germline CDR1 and CDR2: MNHNY and SVGAGI (reference sequence). V was clipped by 6 bases and J by 5 bases, with 8 bases between them. CDR3 nucleotide sequence: TGTGCCAGCAGCCCGAGCAACAATGAGCAGTTCTTC. Residues: CASSPSNNEQFF.

The chain is built from TRBV4-1 and TRBJ2-2; 9 nucleotides line up with TRBD2. This CDR3 contains 17 residues. CDR1 and CDR2 (germline): MGHRA, YSYEKL. J gave up 1 base and V 1 base, and 4 bases lay outside the gene matches. The CDR3 reads CASSQGGSGGNTGELFF. The CDR3 DNA reads as TGCGCCAGCAGCCAAGGGGGTAGCGGGGGGAACACCGGGGAGCTGTTTTTT.

The rearrangement uses TRBV3-1 (or the pseudogene TRBV3-2) and TRBJ1-6; D might be TRBD1 (6 bases). In germline, CDR1 is LGHDT, CDR2 YNNKEL (reference sequence). This CDR3 is built from 15 residues. V was shortened by 4 bases and J by 10 bases, with 17 bases between the two germline ends. CDR3 bases: TGTGCCAGCAGCCCTCCGGGACATAGTATCTCACCCCTCCACTTT. Amino acid sequence: CASSPPGHSISPLHF.

V and J are TRBV6-5 and TRBJ2-5; possibly TRBD1 for D (5 bases). Trimming removed 2 bases at V and 2 bases at J, with 9 bases between. Germline assignment: CDR1 MNHEY and CDR2 SVGAGI. The CDR3 has 14 amino acids. The CDR3 loop reads CASSYLTGQETQYF. CDR3 DNA: TGTGCCAGCAGTTACCTAACAGGTCAAGAGACCCAGTACTTC.

The chain links TRBV10-3 to TRBJ1-2; D uncertain. Trimming took off 3 bases at V and 8 bases at J, with 10 bases between the two ends. This CDR3 comprises 12 residues. Germline-derived CDR1 and CDR2 are ENHRY and SYGVKD. The CDR3 DNA is TGTGCCATCAGTGAAGCAAGGAGGGGCTACACCTTC. Protein sequence: CAISEARRGYTF.

The chain links TRBV9 to TRBJ2-7; 11 nucleotides line up with TRBD1. From germline, CDR1 is SGDLS and CDR2 YYNGEE. This CDR3 has 15 residues. V shed 4 bases and J 4 bases; nucleotides not matched to a gene: 7. CDR3 in amino acids: CASSRTGTGGYEQYF. As DNA, the CDR3 is TGTGCCAGCAGCCGTACCGGGACAGGGGGTTACGAGCAGTACTTC.

The chain couples TRBV5-4 to TRBJ2-7, with a tentative D call TRBD2 (5 bases). CDR3 length: 15 amino acids. CDR1 SGHNT and CDR2 YYREEE come from the germline V gene (reference sequence). Trimming stripped 0 bases from V and 0 bases from J, with 10 bases between. CDR3 protein: CASSLAATTSYEQYF. The CDR3, as DNA: TGTGCCAGCAGCTTGGCTGCGACTACCTCCTACGAGCAGTACTTC.

The V and J genes are TRBV5-4 and TRBJ1-2; perhaps TRBD1 as D (6 bases). Looked up from germline, CDR1 is SGHNT and CDR2 is YYREEE (reference sequence). V was cut by 5 bases and J by 5 bases, with 16 bases left in between. The CDR3 totals 14 residues. This chain's CDR3 is CASSSRGGSYGYTF. The CDR3 DNA sequence: TGTGCCAGCAGTTCGAGGGGGGGGTCATATGGCTACACCTTC.

CDR3 coding DNA: TGTGCCAGCAGTGGCGACAGTCGCGTATCTTTCACCTACGAGCAGTACTTC. It specifies CASSGDSRVSFTYEQYF. The rearrangement uses TRBV6-1 and TRBJ2-7; D perhaps matches TRBD1 (5 bases). The CDR3 length is 17 residues. The V end lost 4 bases, the J end lost 2 bases, and 21 bases lay between the germline ends. The germline CDR1 and CDR2 sequences are MNHNS and SASEGT.

The chain carries TRBV2 and TRBJ1-2, with 8 bases that match TRBD1. Losses at the gene ends were 6 bases for V and 4 bases for J; bases not matched to a gene: 7. Germline V gene lookup returns CDR1 SNHLY and CDR2 FYNNEI. There are 14 residues in the CDR3. This CDR3 reads CASSVGQGTYGYTF. DNA of the CDR3: TGTGCCAGCAGCGTTGGACAGGGAACCTATGGCTACACCTTC.

V and J are TRBV7-2 and TRBJ2-7, with 7 bases aligning to TRBD1. The germline V gene encodes CDR1 SGHTA and CDR2 FQGNSA. J was trimmed by 4 bases and V by 2 bases; bases with no gene match: 11. The CDR3 extends over 16 amino acids. In DNA form, the CDR3 reads TGTGCCAGCAGCTTAAGAGGGGGACAGTTAAAATACGAGCAGTACTTC. Translated, it gives CASSLRGGQLKYEQYF.

This clone has a handful of counts. The rearrangement uses TRBV11-3 and TRBJ1-5; no reliable D call. Trimming removed 8 bases from V and 0 bases from J, with 20 bases in between. Per germline, CDR1 SGHNT and CDR2 YENEEA. The CDR3 extends over 17 amino acids. This chain's CDR3 is CASGNRGIRDSNQPQHF. The DNA for the CDR3 is TGTGCCAGCGGTAATCGAGGGATTCGAGATAGCAATCAGCCCCAGCATTTT.

The chain recombines TRBV7-9 with TRBJ2-1; no reliable D call. The germline V gene has CDR1 SEHNR and CDR2 FQNEAQ (reference sequence). The CDR3 contains 11 residues. The ends were cut back, 1 base at V and 12 bases at J, with 7 bases in the middle. The CDR3 loop reads CASSLEPWQFF. In nucleotides, the CDR3 is TGTGCCAGCAGCTTAGAGCCCTGGCAGTTCTTC.

This chain uses TRBV5-1 with TRBJ2-7, with 7 nucleotides matching TRBD1. The J segment lost 3 bases and the V segment lost 3 bases, leaving 9 bases of the junction unmatched. The CDR3 loop spans 15 amino acids. Germline V gene sequence: CDR1 SGHRS, CDR2 YFSETQ. For the CDR3, the DNA is TGCGCCAGCAGCTGGGCCCCGGGACAGCTCTACGAGCAGTACTTC. The encoded protein is CASSWAPGQLYEQYF.